This TCR beta chain was recorded in a study of blood T cell repertoires in COVID-19. For the study at large: Both acute and convalescent COVID-19 samples were obtained from the United States, Italy and Spain.

TCRdb keeps only in-frame clones here, not all; method: immunoSEQ multiplex PCR. The profile shows almost 95,000 clones, roughly 84% of them singletons. Between the trimmed V and J ends, which lost 3 bases and 3 bases, there was a span of 12 bases. CDR1 and CDR2 from the germline V gene are KGHSH and LQKENI. This CDR3 contains 15 residues. The rearrangement joins TRBV18 to TRBJ1-5, with D perhaps matching TRBD1 (5 bases). The sequencing sample was made of peripheral blood. The receptor was derived from a man aged 55 to 70 with acute or convalescent COVID-19. CDR3 DNA: TGTGCCAGCTCACCCTTCGGAGGGGTCAATCAGCCCCAGCATTTT. Its translation: CASSPFGGVNQPQHF.